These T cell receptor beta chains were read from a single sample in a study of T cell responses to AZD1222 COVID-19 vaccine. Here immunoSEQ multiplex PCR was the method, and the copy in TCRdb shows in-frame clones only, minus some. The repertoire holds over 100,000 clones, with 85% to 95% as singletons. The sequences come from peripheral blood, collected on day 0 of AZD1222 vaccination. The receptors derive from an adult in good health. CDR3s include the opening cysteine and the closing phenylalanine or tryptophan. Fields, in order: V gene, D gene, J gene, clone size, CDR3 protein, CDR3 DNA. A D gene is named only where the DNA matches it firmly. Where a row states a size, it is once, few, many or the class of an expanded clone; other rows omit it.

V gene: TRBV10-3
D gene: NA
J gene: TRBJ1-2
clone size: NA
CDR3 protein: CAISESTGYYGYTF
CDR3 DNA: TGTGCCATCAGTGAGTCGACGGGGTACTATGGCTACACCTTC

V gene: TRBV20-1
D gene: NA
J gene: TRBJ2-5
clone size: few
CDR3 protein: CSASGGAETQYF
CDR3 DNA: TGCAGTGCTAGTGGGGGGGCGGAGACCCAGTACTTC

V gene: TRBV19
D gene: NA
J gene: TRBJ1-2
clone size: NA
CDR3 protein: CASSIVRPGTYGYTF
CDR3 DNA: TGTGCCAGTAGTATAGTGAGACCAGGGACCTATGGCTACACCTTC

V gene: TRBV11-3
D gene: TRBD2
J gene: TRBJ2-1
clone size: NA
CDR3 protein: CASSLTGAQGGKQFF
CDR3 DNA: TGTGCCAGCAGCTTAACCGGCGCTCAGGGAGGGAAGCAGTTCTTC

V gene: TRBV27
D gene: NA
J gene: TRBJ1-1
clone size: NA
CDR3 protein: CASSFRGGRATNTEAFF
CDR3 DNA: TGTGCCAGCAGTTTCCGGGGGGGCAGGGCTACGAACACTGAAGCTTTCTTT

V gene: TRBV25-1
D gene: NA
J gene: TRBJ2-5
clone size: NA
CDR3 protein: CASSEEGGKETQYF
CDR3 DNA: TGTGCCAGCAGTGAAGAGGGCGGGAAAGAGACCCAGTACTTC

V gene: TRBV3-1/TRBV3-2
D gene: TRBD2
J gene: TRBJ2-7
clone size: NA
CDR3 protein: CASSQRGEGEQYF
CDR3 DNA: TGTGCCAGCAGCCAGCGGGGGGAGGGCGAGCAGTACTTC

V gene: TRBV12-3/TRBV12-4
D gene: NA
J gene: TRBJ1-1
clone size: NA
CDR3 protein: CASSHKINTEAFF
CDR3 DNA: TGTGCCAGCAGTCATAAAATAAACACTGAAGCTTTCTTT

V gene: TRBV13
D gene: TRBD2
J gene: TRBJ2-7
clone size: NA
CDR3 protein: CASSSPGLAGVNEQYF
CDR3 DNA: TGTGCCAGCAGCTCCCCGGGACTAGCGGGAGTTAACGAGCAGTACTTC

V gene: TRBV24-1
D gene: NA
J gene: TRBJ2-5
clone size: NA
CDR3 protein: CATSDYRGTGGTSETQYF
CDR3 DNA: TGTGCCACCAGTGATTATCGCGGGACGGGCGGAACCTCGGAGACCCAGTACTTC

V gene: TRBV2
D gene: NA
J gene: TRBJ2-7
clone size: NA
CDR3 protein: CASTQRAVEQYF
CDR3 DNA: TGTGCCAGCACCCAGCGGGCGGTCGAGCAGTACTTC

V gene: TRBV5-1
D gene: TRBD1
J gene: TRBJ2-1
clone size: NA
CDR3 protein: CASSPGTGSYNEQFF
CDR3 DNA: TGCGCCAGCAGCCCGGGGACAGGATCCTACAATGAGCAGTTCTTC

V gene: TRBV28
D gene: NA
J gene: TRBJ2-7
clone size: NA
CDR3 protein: CASSFSTYYEQYF
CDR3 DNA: TGTGCCAGCAGTTTCTCCACTTACTACGAGCAGTACTTC

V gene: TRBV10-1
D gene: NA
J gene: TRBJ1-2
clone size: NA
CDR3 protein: CASSEPQRVLYGYTF
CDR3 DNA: TGCGCCAGCAGTGAGCCACAGAGGGTCCTCTATGGCTACACCTTC

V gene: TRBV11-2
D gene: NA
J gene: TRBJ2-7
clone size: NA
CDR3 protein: CASSLDPSTEQYF
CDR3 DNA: TGTGCCAGCAGCTTAGACCCTTCGACCGAGCAGTACTTC

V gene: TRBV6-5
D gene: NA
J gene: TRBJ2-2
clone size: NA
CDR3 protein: CASTHGGAGELFF
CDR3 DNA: TGTGCCAGCACCCACGGGGGTGCCGGGGAGCTGTTTTTT

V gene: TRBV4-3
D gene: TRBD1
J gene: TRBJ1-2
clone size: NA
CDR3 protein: CASSQLGQIYGYTF
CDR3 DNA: TGCGCCAGCAGCCAGTTGGGACAGATTTATGGCTACACCTTC

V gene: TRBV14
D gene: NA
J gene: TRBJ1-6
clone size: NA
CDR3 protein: CASSSGRYNSPLHF
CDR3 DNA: TGTGCCAGCAGCTCCGGCCGCTATAATTCACCCCTCCACTTT

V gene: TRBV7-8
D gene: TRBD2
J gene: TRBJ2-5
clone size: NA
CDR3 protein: CASSLYSGAPQETQYF
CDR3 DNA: TGTGCCAGCAGCCTTTATAGCGGGGCTCCGCAAGAGACCCAGTACTTC

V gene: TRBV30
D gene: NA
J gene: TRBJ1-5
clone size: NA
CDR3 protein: CAWSLGGGQPQHF
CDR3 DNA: TGTGCCTGGAGTTTAGGGGGGGGTCAGCCCCAGCATTTT

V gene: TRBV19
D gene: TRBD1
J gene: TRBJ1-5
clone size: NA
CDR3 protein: CASSTWTGRIQPQHF
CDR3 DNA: TGTGCCAGTAGTACTTGGACAGGGCGCATTCAGCCCCAGCATTTT

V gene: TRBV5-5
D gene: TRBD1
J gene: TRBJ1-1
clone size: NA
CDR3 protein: CASSRDRVGTEAFF
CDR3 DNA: TGTGCCAGCAGCCGGGACAGGGTGGGCACTGAAGCTTTCTTT

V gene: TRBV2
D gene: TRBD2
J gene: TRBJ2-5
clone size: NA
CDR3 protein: CASGTSFPETQYF
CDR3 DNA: TGTGCCAGCGGGACTAGCTTTCCGGAGACCCAGTACTTC

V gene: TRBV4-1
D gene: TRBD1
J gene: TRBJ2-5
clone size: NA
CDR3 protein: CASSQGTGIWETQYF
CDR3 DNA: TGCGCCAGCAGCCAAGGGACAGGGATCTGGGAGACCCAGTACTTC

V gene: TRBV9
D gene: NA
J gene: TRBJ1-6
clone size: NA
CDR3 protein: CASSTTTENSPLHF
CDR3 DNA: TGTGCCAGCAGCACTACCACAGAAAATTCACCCCTCCACTTT

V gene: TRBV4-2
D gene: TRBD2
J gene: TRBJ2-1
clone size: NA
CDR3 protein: CASSQDQSSGGYNEQFF
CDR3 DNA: TGTGCCAGCAGCCAAGATCAATCCAGCGGGGGATACAATGAGCAGTTCTTC

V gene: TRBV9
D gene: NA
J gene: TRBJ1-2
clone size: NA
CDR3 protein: CASSVAGRPSGGYTF
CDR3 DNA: TGTGCCAGCAGCGTCGCGGGACGGCCCTCAGGAGGCTACACCTTC

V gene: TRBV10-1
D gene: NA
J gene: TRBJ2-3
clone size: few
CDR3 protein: CASSERRGRKSTDTQYF
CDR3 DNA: TGCGCCAGCAGTGAGAGAAGAGGGAGGAAGTCGACAGATACGCAGTATTTT

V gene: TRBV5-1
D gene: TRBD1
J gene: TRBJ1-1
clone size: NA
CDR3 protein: CASSLVGQVNTEAFF
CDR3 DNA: TGCGCCAGCAGCTTGGTGGGACAGGTGAACACTGAAGCTTTCTTT

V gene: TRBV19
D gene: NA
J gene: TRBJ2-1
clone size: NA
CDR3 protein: CASSSDRYNEQFF
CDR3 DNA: TGTGCCAGTAGTTCCGACAGATACAATGAGCAGTTCTTC

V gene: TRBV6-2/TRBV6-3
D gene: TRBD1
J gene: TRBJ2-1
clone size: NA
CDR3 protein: CASSHSGQGAYNEQFF
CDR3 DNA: TGTGCCAGCAGCCACTCGGGACAGGGGGCCTACAATGAGCAGTTCTTC

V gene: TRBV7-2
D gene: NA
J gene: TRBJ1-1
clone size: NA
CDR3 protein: CASSPAAAGEAFF
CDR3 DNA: TGTGCCAGCAGCCCCGCTGCGGCAGGTGAAGCTTTCTTT

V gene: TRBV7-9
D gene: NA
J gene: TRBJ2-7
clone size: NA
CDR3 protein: CASSLGQPPYEQYF
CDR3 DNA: TGTGCCAGCAGCTTAGGGCAGCCGCCCTACGAGCAGTACTTC

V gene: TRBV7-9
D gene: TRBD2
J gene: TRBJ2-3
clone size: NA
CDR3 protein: CASSRVMGLAGTTDTQYF
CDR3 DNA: TGTGCCAGCAGCCGAGTTATGGGGCTAGCGGGTACTACAGATACGCAGTATTTT

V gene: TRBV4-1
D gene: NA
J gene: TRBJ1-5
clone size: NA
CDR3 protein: CASSEGGGSNQPQHF
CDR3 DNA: TGCGCCAGCAGCGAAGGGGGAGGCAGCAATCAGCCCCAGCATTTT

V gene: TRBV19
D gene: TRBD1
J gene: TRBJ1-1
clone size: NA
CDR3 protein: CASSRQGVYLEAFF
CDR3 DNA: TGTGCCAGTAGCCGACAGGGAGTATATCTTGAAGCTTTCTTT

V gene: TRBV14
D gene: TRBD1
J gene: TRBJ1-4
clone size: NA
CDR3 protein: CASSQEPGQGEKLFF
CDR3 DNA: TGTGCCAGCAGCCAAGAGCCGGGACAGGGGGAAAAACTGTTTTTT

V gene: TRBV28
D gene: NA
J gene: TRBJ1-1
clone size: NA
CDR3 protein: CASSPGPMNTEAFF
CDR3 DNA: TGTGCCAGCAGCCCCGGCCCGATGAACACTGAAGCTTTCTTT

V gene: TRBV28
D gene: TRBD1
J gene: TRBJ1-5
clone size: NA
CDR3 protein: CASSRHRGRGNQPQHF
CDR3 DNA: TGTGCCAGCAGCCGCCACAGGGGGCGAGGCAATCAGCCCCAGCATTTT

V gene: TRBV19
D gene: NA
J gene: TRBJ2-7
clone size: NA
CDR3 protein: CASARGSYEQYF
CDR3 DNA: TGTGCCAGTGCCAGAGGCTCCTACGAGCAGTACTTC

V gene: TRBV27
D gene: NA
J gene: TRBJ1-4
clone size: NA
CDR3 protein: CASNPKKAVLSEKLFF
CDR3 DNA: TGTGCCAGCAACCCAAAAAAGGCGGTACTAAGTGAAAAACTGTTTTTT

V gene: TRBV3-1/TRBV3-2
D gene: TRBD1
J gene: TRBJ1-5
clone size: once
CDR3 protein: CASSQAGGTGACQPQHF
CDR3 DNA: TGTGCCAGCAGCCAAGCCGGGGGGACAGGGGCCTGTCAGCCCCAGCATTTT

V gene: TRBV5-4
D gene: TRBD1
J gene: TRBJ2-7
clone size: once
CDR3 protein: CASSFPGQAPAYEQYF
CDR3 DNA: TGTGCCAGCAGCTTCCCGGGACAGGCGCCCGCCTACGAGCAGTACTTC

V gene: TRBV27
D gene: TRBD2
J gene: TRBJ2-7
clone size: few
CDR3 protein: CASWGASGTYEQYF
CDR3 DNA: TGTGCCAGCTGGGGGGCTAGCGGGACCTACGAGCAGTACTTC

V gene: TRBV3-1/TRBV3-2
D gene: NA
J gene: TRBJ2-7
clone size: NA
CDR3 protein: CASSQGQVFPYEQYF
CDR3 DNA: TGTGCCAGCAGCCAAGGACAGGTATTTCCCTACGAGCAGTACTTC

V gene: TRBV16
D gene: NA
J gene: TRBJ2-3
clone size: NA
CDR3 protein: CASSQVYPRDTQYF
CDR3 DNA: TGTGCCAGCAGCCAGGTATACCCCCGAGATACGCAGTATTTT

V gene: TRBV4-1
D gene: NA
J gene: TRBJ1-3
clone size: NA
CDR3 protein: CASSPSSGGSGNTIYF
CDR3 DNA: TGCGCCAGCAGCCCCAGCTCGGGGGGCTCTGGAAACACCATATATTTT

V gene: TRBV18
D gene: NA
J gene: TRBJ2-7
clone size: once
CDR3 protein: CASSEGVYEQYF
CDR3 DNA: TGTGCCAGCTCAGAAGGGGTTTACGAGCAGTACTTC

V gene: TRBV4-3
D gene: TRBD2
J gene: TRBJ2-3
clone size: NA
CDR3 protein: CASSQVVRGGAADTQYF
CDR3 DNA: TGCGCCAGCAGCCAGGTGGTCCGCGGGGGGGCCGCAGATACGCAGTATTTT

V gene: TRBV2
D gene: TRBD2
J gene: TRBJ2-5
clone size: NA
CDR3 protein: CASKATSGYQETQYF
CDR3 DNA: TGTGCCAGCAAGGCGACTAGCGGCTACCAAGAGACCCAGTACTTC

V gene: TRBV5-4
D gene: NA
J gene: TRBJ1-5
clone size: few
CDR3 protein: CASSLYGQPQHF
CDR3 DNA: TGTGCCAGCAGCTTGTACGGTCAGCCCCAGCATTTT

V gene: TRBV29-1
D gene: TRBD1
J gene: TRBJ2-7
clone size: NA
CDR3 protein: CSVEDDLGRQGIYEQYF
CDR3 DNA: TGCAGCGTTGAAGATGACTTAGGTCGACAGGGGATATACGAGCAGTACTTC

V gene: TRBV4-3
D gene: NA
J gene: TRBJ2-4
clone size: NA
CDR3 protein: CASSQEIVGSKNIQYF
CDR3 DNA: TGCGCCAGCAGCCAAGAAATCGTAGGATCCAAAAACATTCAGTACTTC

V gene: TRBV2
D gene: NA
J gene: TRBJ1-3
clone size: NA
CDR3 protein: CASSERTRGNTIYF
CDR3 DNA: TGTGCCAGCAGTGAACGGACACGAGGAAACACCATATATTTT

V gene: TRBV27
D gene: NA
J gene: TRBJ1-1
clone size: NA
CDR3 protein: CASSLGTTGTEAFF
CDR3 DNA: TGTGCCAGCAGTCTAGGGACGACGGGGACTGAAGCTTTCTTT

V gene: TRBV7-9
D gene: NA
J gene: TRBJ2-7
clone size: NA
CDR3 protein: CASSPEGLYEQYF
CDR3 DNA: TGTGCCAGCAGCCCCGAGGGTCTTTACGAGCAGTACTTC

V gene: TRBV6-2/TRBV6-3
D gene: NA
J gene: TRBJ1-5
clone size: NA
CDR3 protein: CASSYQDSHQPQHF
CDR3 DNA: TGTGCCAGCAGTTACCAGGACAGCCATCAGCCCCAGCATTTT

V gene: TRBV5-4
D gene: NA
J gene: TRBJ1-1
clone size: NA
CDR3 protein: CASSLLGLGDTEAFF
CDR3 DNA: TGTGCCAGCAGCTTGTTGGGGCTCGGAGACACTGAAGCTTTCTTT